The 10 T cell receptor beta chains below come from one sample, sequenced in a study of T cell responses to AZD1222 COVID-19 vaccine. Here immunoSEQ multiplex PCR was the method, and the copy in TCRdb shows in-frame clones only, minus some. Of 110,000 or so clones detected, 70% to 90% appear once; the ten largest clones hold about 15%. The sample here was peripheral blood, taken on day 0 of AZD1222 vaccination. The receptors here all came from an adult in good health.

This clone was recorded a few times. The V and J genes are TRBV11-2 and TRBJ1-3, with 8 bases aligning to TRBD1. Germline-derived CDR1 and CDR2 are SGHAT and FQNNGV. There are 15 residues in the CDR3. With V trimmed by 5 bases and J by 0 bases, 3 bases remained unmatched. CDR3 sequence (DNA): TGTGCCAGCAGCGGGACAGGAGCCTCTGGAAACACCATATATTTT. Translated: CASSGTGASGNTIYF.

V and J are TRBV2 and TRBJ1-1; tentative D call: TRBD1 (6 bases). This CDR3 contains 14 residues. Germline V gene sequence: CDR1 SNHLY, CDR2 FYNNEI. With 9 bases removed from V and 4 bases from J, the gap between germline ends came to 18 bases. Here the CDR3 DNA reads TGTGCCAGAGTCTACCGGACAGTCGGCACTGAAGCTTTCTTT. Protein sequence: CARVYRTVGTEAFF.

The rearrangement uses TRBV5-1 and TRBJ1-1, with a possible D match to TRBD1 (6 bases). The germline V gene encodes CDR1 SGHRS and CDR2 YFSETQ. V was trimmed by 5 bases and J by 6 bases, leaving 11 bases between them. The CDR3 has 12 amino acids. The CDR3 DNA sequence: TGCGCCAGCAGACAGGGAGGTGCTGAAGCTTTCTTT. Residues: CASRQGGAEAFF.

The V gene is TRBV18, the J gene TRBJ2-7; the D is unclear. This CDR3 spans 14 amino acids. V was shortened by 2 bases and J by 9 bases, with 17 bases between the two germline ends. Germline CDR1 KGHSH, CDR2 LQKENI. In nucleotides, the CDR3 is TGTGCCAGCTCACCAATGGCAGTCCGCCGCGGGCAGTACGTC. It translates to CASSPMAVRRGQYV.

The chain joins TRBV6-5 to TRBJ1-1; tentative D call: TRBD1 (6 bases). This CDR3 region has 14 residues. Germline V lookup: CDR1 MNHEY, CDR2 SVGAGI. V lost 4 bases and J 5 bases, leaving 14 bases between the germline ends. The CDR3 bases are TGTGCCAGCAGTTGCGGAGGGGGATGGACTGAAGCTTTCTTT. Its protein product is CASSCGGGWTEAFF.

The chain links TRBV20-1 to TRBJ1-1; D perhaps matches TRBD1 (6 bases). The CDR3 contains 13 residues. Germline V CDR1 and CDR2: DFQATT, SNEGSKA (reference sequence). Trimming shortened V by 3 bases and J by 4 bases, and 12 bases separated the two germline ends. CDR3 region: CSASAGGATEAFF. In DNA, the CDR3 is TGCAGTGCTAGTGCGGGGGGGGCCACTGAAGCTTTCTTT.

The V gene is TRBV19, the J gene TRBJ2-3, with D possibly being TRBD1 (6 bases). The germline CDR1 and CDR2 sequences are LNHDA and SQIVND (reference sequence). V was cut by 6 bases and J by 0 bases, with 10 bases left in between. The CDR3 is 14 amino acids. CDR3 region: CASSNRASTDTQYF. In DNA form, the CDR3 reads TGTGCCAGTAGCAACAGGGCGAGCACAGATACGCAGTATTTT.

This clone appeared a few times. The V call is TRBV4-3, the J call TRBJ1-2; no definite D call. The CDR3 runs 15 residues. Germline values: CDR1 LGHNA, CDR2 YSLEER. V lost 3 bases and J 3 bases, leaving 14 bases between the germline ends. The CDR3 region is CASSQNPTDHYGYTF. The CDR3 DNA reads TGCGCCAGCAGCCAGAATCCGACGGACCACTATGGCTACACCTTC.

This chain joins TRBV5-5 and TRBJ2-2; 8 nucleotides agree with TRBD2. Losses at the gene ends were 0 bases for V and 6 bases for J; bases not matched to a gene: 7. The CDR3 sequence is 16 residues long. Germline CDR1 and CDR2: SGHKS and YYEKEE (reference sequence). CDR3 sequence: CASSLEASGHPGELFF. The CDR3 region has the DNA TGTGCCAGCAGCTTGGAGGCTAGCGGGCACCCCGGGGAGCTGTTTTTT.

The rearrangement links TRBV13 to TRBJ1-1; the D is unclear. This CDR3 is 11 amino acids long. From germline, CDR1 is PRHDT and CDR2 FYEKMQ (reference sequence). The V and J ends lost 1 base and 10 bases respectively, with 7 bases between them. CDR3 coding DNA: TGTGCCAGCAGCTTAGTACCGAGAGCTTTCTTT. It is translated as CASSLVPRAFF. The full variable domain, completed using reference TRBV13 and TRBJ1-1, is AAGVIQSPRHLIKEKRETATLKCYPIPRHDTVYWYQQGPGQDPQFLISFYEKMQSDKGSIPDRFSAQQFSDYHSELNMSSLELGDSALYFCASSLVPRAFFGQGTRLTVV.